This T cell receptor (beta chain) came from a study of chemoradiotherapy in HPV16-positive cancers. Measured with immunoSEQ multiplex PCR; TCRdb has only the in-frame clones, and not every one. Among roughly 25,000 clones, approximately 93% were seen once, and the ten largest hold 2.7%. CDR3 length: 14 amino acids. From germline, CDR1 is SGDLS and CDR2 YYNGEE. V was pared by 0 bases and J by 8 bases, with 11 bases between. The sequence came from a human donor with HPV-associated anogenital cancer. Sampling was conducted from a patient who underwent chemoradiotherapy. The chain is built from TRBV9 and TRBJ2-2, with D uncertain. This chain's CDR3 is CASSVAWAQGELFF. CDR3 sequence (DNA): TGTGCCAGCAGCGTAGCGTGGGCCCAGGGGGAGCTGTTTTTT.